This T cell receptor (beta chain) was identified during a study of blood T cell repertoires in COVID-19. Study information: Material from acute and convalescent COVID-19 was sourced from the United States, Italy and Spain. PBMCs, B-cell-depleted T cells, or T cells provided the cDNA or gDNA that made up the material.

Authors' methods: Estimation of nucleated cell counts was performed using reference gene primer amplification. The method was immunoSEQ multiplex PCR; TCRdb's version includes in-frame clones alone and lacks a portion of them. V and J calls and clone size follow that table, whereas D and trimming were derived from the DNA. In the table there are roughly 50,000 clones, approximately 91% of which are singletons. Germline values: CDR1 SGDLS, CDR2 YYNGEE. The CDR3 is made up of 19 amino acids. Trimming cost V 3 bases and J 5 bases; bases outside gene matches: 17. The clonotype originates from a woman in her fifties or sixties with active COVID-19. The sequencing sample was made of peripheral blood. The chain uses TRBV9 and TRBJ2-2; 9 nucleotides line up with TRBD2. The CDR3 protein is CASSESGLAGGPGTGELFF. The CDR3 nucleotides are TGTGCCAGCAGCGAAAGCGGACTCGCGGGGGGGCCAGGGACCGGGGAGCTGTTTTTT. The full variable domain, with the rest looked up from reference TRBV9 and TRBJ2-2, is DSGVTQTPKHLITATGQRVTLRCSPRSGDLSVYWYQQSLDQGLQFLIQYYNGEERAKGNILERFSAQQFPDLHSELNLSSLELGDSALYFCASSESGLAGGPGTGELFFGEGSRLTVL.